Listed below are T cell receptor beta chains from one sample, sequenced in a study of blood T cells in healthy people across ages. A single record per CDR3 protein comes from TCRdb applying MiXCR to the 5' RACE reads. Of some 1 million distinct CDR3 sequences in the sample, under 55% were seen once. The specimen sequenced was blood. The source is a woman aged 55 to 70 in good health. Each CDR3 is given with its conserved first and last residue. D genes are given only for firm matches. Some rows have no size entry. The others give once, few or many, or a class for an expanded clone.

clone size	V gene	D gene	J gene	CDR3 DNA	CDR3 protein
.	TRBV11-1	TRBD1	TRBJ2-7	TGTGCCAGCAGCCCCCCCACCGGGACAGGGCGGTCCGAGCAGTACTTC	CASSPPTGTGRSEQYF
many	TRBV29-1	.	TRBJ1-2	TGCAGCGCCCAACTAGGAAACTATGGCTACACCTTC	CSAQLGNYGYTF
.	TRBV18	.	TRBJ1-1	TGTGCCAGCTCACCGGTCTCAGGCCTTGAAGCTTTCTTT	CASSPVSGLEAFF
.	TRBV6-5	TRBD1	TRBJ1-2	TGTGCCAGCAAGCGGACAGGGGGCTTAGGCTACACCTTC	CASKRTGGLGYTF
few	TRBV6-5	.	TRBJ2-1	TGTGCCAGCAAGAGTGGGCGTATAGCTCAGGAGTTCTTC	CASKSGRIAQEFF
few	TRBV7-2	.	TRBJ2-1	TGTGCCAGCAGCTTCAGGGGTGGGGGGGGCAATGAGCAGTTCTTC	CASSFRGGGGNEQFF
few	TRBV4-2	.	TRBJ2-1	TGTGCCAGCAGCCTAAATAGGGACAATGAGCAGTTCTTC	CASSLNRDNEQFF
once	TRBV6-1	.	TRBJ1-1	TGTGCCAGCACCGGCAGTCCGATGAACACTGAAGCTTTCTTT	CASTGSPMNTEAFF
.	TRBV12-3/TRBV12-4	TRBD2	TRBJ2-1	TGTGCCAGCAGTCCAAGCGGGAACGTAACAAGGGAGCAGTTCTTC	CASSPSGNVTREQFF
.	TRBV24-1	TRBD2	TRBJ2-7	TGTGCCACCAGTGGTACTAGCGGGAGCGCGCCATACGAGCAGTACTTC	CATSGTSGSAPYEQYF
.	TRBV12-5	.	TRBJ2-3	TGTGCTAGTGGTTTGTTTATCGGAGTGGGGCCAGATACGCAGTATTTT	CASGLFIGVGPDTQYF
few	TRBV24-1	.	TRBJ2-7	TGTGCCACCAGTCGATCGGGGTCCGACGAGCAGTACTTC	CATSRSGSDEQYF
.	TRBV4-1	TRBD2	TRBJ2-1	TGCGCCAGCAGCCATCCGGGACTAGCGGGAGGCCACTCCTACAATGAGCAGTTCTTC	CASSHPGLAGGHSYNEQFF
once	TRBV9	TRBD2	TRBJ2-4	TGTGCCAGCAGCGTGGCCAGAATTACTAGCGGTCCTCAGGAGCAGTACTTC	CASSVARITSGPQEQYF
.	TRBV5-1	TRBD1	TRBJ2-7	TGCGCCAGCTCTTCTGGGACAGCCCTCTACGAGCAGTACTTC	CASSSGTALYEQYF
.	TRBV7-9	TRBD2	TRBJ2-7	TGTGCCAGCAGCTTGGTGGAAGCGGGAGGCTACGAGCAGTACTTC	CASSLVEAGGYEQYF